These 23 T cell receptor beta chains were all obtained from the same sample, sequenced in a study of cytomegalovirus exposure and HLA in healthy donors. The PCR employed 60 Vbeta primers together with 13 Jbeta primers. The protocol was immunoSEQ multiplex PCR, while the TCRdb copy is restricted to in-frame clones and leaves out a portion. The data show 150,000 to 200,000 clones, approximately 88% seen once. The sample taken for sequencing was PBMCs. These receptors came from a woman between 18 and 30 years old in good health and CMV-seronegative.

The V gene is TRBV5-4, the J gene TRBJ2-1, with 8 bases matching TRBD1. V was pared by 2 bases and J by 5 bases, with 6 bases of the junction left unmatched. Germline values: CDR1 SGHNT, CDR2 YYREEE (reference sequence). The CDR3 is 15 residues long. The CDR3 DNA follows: TGTGCCAGCAGCTTCCAGGGGGCGGGGAACAATGAGCAGTTCTTC. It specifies CASSFQGAGNNEQFF. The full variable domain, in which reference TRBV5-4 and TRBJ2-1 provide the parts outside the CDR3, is ETGVTQSPTHLIKTRGQQVTLRCSSQSGHNTVSWYQQALGQGPQFIFQYYREEENGRGNFPPRFSGLQFPNYSSELNVNALELDDSALYLCASSFQGAGNNEQFFGPGTRLTVL.

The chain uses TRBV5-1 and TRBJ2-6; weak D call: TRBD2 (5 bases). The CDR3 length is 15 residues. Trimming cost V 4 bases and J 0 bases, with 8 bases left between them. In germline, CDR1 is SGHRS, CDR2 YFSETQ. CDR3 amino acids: CASSPAGSGANVLTF. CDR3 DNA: TGCGCCAGCAGCCCGGCGGGCTCTGGGGCCAACGTCCTGACTTTC.

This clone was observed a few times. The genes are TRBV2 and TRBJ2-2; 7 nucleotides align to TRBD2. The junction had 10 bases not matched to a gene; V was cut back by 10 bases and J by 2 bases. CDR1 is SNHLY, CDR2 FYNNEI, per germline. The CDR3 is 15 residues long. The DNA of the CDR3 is TGTGCCACGATGGGGAGGGTAAAAAACACCGGGGAGCTGTTTTTT. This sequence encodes CATMGRVKNTGELFF. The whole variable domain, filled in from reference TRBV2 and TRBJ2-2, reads EPEVTQTPSHQVTQMGQEVILRCVPISNHLYFYWYRQILGQKVEFLVSFYNNEISEKSEIFDDQFSVERPDGSNFTLKIRSTKLEDSAMYFCATMGRVKNTGELFFGEGSRLTVL.

CDR3 sequence (DNA): TGTGCCAGCAGCGTATGGGCTAGCGGGGGCTCCGAGCAGTACTTC. Amino acids: CASSVWASGGSEQYF. The chain combines TRBV9 with TRBJ2-7, with 10 positions matching TRBD2. The length of the CDR3 is 15 residues. V trimming: 1 base; J trimming: 6 bases; junction bases outside the gene matches: 7. CDR1 and CDR2 (germline): SGDLS, YYNGEE.

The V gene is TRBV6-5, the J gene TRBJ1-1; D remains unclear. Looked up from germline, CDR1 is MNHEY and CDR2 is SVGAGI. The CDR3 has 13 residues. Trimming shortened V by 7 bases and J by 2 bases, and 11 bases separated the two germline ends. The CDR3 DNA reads TGTGCCAGCACCCGCGGGGTTAACACTGAAGCTTTCTTT. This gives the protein CASTRGVNTEAFF.

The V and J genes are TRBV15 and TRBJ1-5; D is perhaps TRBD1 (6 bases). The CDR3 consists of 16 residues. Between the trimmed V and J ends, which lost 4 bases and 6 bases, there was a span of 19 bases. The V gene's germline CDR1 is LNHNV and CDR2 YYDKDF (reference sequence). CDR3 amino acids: CATSTLRKGGSQPQHF. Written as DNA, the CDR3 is TGTGCCACCAGCACCCTTCGGAAAGGGGGAAGTCAGCCCCAGCATTTT.

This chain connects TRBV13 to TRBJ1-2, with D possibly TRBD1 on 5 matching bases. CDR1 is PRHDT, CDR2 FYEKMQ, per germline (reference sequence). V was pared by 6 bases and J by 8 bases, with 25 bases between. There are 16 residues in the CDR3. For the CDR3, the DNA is TGTGCCAGCAGATACACGGGGGACGGCCTGGGGGGAGGCTACACCTTC. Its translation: CASRYTGDGLGGGYTF.

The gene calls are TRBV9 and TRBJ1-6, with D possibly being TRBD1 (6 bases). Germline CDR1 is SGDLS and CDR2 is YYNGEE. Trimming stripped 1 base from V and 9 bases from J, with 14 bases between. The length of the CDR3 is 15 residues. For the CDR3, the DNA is TGTGCCAGCAGCGTATCCGGGGGGCAAAGTTCACCCCTCCACTTT. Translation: CASSVSGGQSSPLHF.

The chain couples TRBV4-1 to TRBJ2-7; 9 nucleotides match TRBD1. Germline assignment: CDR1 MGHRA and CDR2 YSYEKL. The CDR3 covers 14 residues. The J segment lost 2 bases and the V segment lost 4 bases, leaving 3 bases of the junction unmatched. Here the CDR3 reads CASSPGQGAYEQYF. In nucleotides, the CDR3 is TGCGCCAGCAGCCCGGGACAGGGCGCCTACGAGCAGTACTTC.

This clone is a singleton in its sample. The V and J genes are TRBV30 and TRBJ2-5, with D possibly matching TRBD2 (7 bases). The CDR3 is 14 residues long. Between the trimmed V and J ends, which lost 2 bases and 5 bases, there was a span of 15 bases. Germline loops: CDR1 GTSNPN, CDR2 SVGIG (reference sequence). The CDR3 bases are TGTGCCTGGAGTAAACGGGGGGCGCGGGAGACCCAGTACTTC. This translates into CAWSKRGARETQYF.

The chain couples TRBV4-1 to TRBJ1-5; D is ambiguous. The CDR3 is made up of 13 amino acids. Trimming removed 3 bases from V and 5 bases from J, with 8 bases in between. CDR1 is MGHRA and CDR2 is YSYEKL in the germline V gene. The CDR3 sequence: CASSHPSYQPQHF. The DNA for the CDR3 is TGCGCCAGCAGCCACCCTTCCTATCAGCCCCAGCATTTT.

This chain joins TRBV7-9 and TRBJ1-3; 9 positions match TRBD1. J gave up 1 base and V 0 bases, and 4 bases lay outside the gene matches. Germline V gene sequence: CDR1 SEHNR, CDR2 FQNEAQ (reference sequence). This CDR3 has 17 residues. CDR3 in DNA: TGTGCCAGCAGCTTAGCCCGGACAGGGGAATCTGGAAACACCATATATTTT. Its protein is CASSLARTGESGNTIYF.

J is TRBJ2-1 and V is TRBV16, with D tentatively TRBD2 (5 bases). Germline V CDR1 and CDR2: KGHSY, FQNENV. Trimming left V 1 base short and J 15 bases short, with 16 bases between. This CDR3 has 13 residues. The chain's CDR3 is CASSQYLEPGLFF. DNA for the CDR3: TGTGCCAGCAGCCAATATTTGGAGCCAGGACTGTTCTTC.

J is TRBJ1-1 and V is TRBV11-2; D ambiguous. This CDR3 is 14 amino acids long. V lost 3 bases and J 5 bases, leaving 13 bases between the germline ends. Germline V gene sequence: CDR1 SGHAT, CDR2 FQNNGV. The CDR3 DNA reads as TGTGCCAGCAGCTTGGACTTCTCACGGACTGAAGCTTTCTTT. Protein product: CASSLDFSRTEAFF. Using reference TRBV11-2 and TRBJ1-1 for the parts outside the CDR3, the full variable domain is EAGVAQSPRYKIIEKRQSVAFWCNPISGHATLYWYQQILGQGPKLLIQFQNNGVVDDSQLPKDRFSAERLKGVDSTLKIQPAKLEDSAVYLCASSLDFSRTEAFFGQGTRLTVV.

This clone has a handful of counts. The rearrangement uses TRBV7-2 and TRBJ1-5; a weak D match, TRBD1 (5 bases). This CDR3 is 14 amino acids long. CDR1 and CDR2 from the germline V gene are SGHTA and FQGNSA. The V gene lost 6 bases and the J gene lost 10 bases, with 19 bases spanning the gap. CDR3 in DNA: TGTGCCAGCAGACAGTCAGGGAACTCAGCCCCCCAGCATTTT. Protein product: CASRQSGNSAPQHF.

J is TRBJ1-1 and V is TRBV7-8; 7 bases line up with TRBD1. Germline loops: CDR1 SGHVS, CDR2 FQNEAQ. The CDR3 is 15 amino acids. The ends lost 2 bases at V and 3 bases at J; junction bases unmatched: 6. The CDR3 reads CASSLFGQGDTEAFF. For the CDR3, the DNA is TGTGCCAGCAGCTTATTCGGTCAGGGGGACACTGAAGCTTTCTTT.

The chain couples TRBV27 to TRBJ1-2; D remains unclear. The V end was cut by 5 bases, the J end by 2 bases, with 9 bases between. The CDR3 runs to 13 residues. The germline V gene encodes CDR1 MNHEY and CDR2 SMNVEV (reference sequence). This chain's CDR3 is CASSTSSNYGYTF. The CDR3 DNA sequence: TGTGCCAGCAGTACTAGCTCCAACTATGGCTACACCTTC.

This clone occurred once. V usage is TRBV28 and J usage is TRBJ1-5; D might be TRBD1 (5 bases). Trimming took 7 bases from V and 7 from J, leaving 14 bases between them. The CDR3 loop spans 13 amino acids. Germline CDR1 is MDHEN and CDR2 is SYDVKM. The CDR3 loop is CASTPRQPQPQHF. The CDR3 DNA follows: TGTGCCAGCACCCCGAGACAGCCACAGCCCCAGCATTTT.

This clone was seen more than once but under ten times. CDR3 DNA sequence: TGTGCCAGCAGTGACCTTTGGGAGGCTCAGCCCCAGCATTTT. It specifies CASSDLWEAQPQHF. The chain carries TRBV6-1 and TRBJ1-5; D is undetermined. V lost 3 bases, J lost 6 bases, and 12 bases lay in between. The V gene's germline CDR1 is MNHNS and CDR2 SASEGT. The CDR3 loop spans 14 amino acids.

CDR3 loop: CASSLFQETQYF. CDR3 nucleotides: TGTGCCAGCAGCCTGTTCCAAGAGACCCAGTACTTC. The chain recombines TRBV2 with TRBJ2-5, with D hard to call. CDR1 is SNHLY and CDR2 is FYNNEI in the germline V gene. The CDR3 consists of 12 residues. Trimming took off 6 bases at V and 1 base at J, with 6 bases between the two ends. Variable domain in full (rest from reference TRBV2 and TRBJ2-5): EPEVTQTPSHQVTQMGQEVILRCVPISNHLYFYWYRQILGQKVEFLVSFYNNEISEKSEIFDDQFSVERPDGSNFTLKIRSTKLEDSAMYFCASSLFQETQYFGPGTRLLVL.

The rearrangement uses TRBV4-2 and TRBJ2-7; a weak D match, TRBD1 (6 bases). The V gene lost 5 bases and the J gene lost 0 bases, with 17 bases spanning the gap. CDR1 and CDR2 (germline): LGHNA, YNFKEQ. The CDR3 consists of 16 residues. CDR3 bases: TGTGCCAGCAGCGGATTCCGGGACACCACCTCCTACGAGCAGTACTTC. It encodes CASSGFRDTTSYEQYF.

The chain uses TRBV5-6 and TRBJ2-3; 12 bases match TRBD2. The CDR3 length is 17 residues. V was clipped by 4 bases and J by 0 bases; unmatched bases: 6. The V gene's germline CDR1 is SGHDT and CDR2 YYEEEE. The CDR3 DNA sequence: TGTGCCAGCAGCCCGGATCTAGCGGGGGGGAGCACAGATACGCAGTATTTT. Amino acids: CASSPDLAGGSTDTQYF.

The CDR3 bases are TGCGCCAGCGCCAACAGGTTTTGGGGCTACACCTTC. Translating gives CASANRFWGYTF. The gene calls are TRBV5-1 and TRBJ1-2; perhaps TRBD1 as D (5 bases). The CDR3 extends over 12 amino acids. Germline V gives CDR1 SGHRS, CDR2 YFSETQ. V was clipped by 7 bases and J by 8 bases, with 15 bases between them.